These 8 T cell receptor beta chains were all obtained from the same sample, sequenced in a study of blood T cells in healthy people across ages. A second roughly 7 to 12 cycle PCR used barcoded and J-beta primers. MiXCR was run by TCRdb on the 5' RACE reads, yielding one entry per CDR3 protein. The sample records about 1.7 million distinct CDR3 sequences, about 30% being singletons. Sequencing was performed on blood. These receptors were taken from a woman aged 25-40 years in good health.

The chain has TRBV4-1 and TRBJ2-5, with D possibly being TRBD2 (6 bases). CDR1 and CDR2 from the germline V gene are MGHRA and YSYEKL. The CDR3 is 15 residues long. Trimming pared 1 base from V and 4 bases from J, leaving 13 bases between. The CDR3 loop is CASSQVLGGGETQYF. As DNA, the CDR3 is TGCGCCAGCAGCCAAGTTCTTGGGGGAGGAGAGACCCAGTACTTC.

This clonotype was seen a handful of times. This chain connects TRBV10-3 to TRBJ1-6; 9 positions match TRBD1. The CDR3 loop spans 15 amino acids. V shed 4 bases and J 5 bases; nucleotides not matched to a gene: 3. Germline CDR1 and CDR2: ENHRY and SYGVKD. CDR3 DNA sequence: TGTGCCATCAGTGCGGGGGACAGGGATAATTCACCCCTCCACTTT. Translation: CAISAGDRDNSPLHF.

In its sample, this clonotype was seen many times. The chain joins TRBV24-1 to TRBJ1-2; D is ambiguous. The CDR3 runs 11 residues. Germline CDR1 KGHDR, CDR2 SFDVKD. V was cut by 0 bases and J by 8 bases, with 3 bases left in between. The CDR3 coding sequence is TGTGCCACCAGTGATTTGAGAGGCTACACCTTC. Translation: CATSDLRGYTF.

This clonotype was picked up a small number of times. CDR3 nucleotides: TGCGCCAGCCGGCAAGGGGAGTGGGGTGAGCAGTTCTTC. Its translation: CASRQGEWGEQFF. This chain connects TRBV5-1 to TRBJ2-1; tentatively, D is TRBD1 or TRBD2 (5 bases each). This CDR3 has 13 amino acids. Germline assignment: CDR1 SGHRS and CDR2 YFSETQ. V was trimmed by 7 bases and J by 9 bases, leaving 17 bases between them.

About this clonotype: One junction end does not reproduce the germline sequence, and a read error may be involved. The gene calls are TRBV7-2 and TRBJ2-1; TRBD1 or TRBD2 may be the D gene (5 bases each). This CDR3 is 15 amino acids long. Looked up from germline, CDR1 is SGHTA and CDR2 is FQGNSA. CDR3 DNA sequence: TGTGCCTGCAGCTTAGAGGGGATAAGCGACAATGAGCAGTTCTTC. Encoded protein: CACSLEGISDNEQFF.

The chain combines TRBV10-3 with TRBJ1-5; no firm D call. Germline V gene lookup returns CDR1 ENHRY and CDR2 SYGVKD. Trimming pared 10 bases from V and 4 bases from J, leaving 14 bases between. This CDR3 region has 13 residues. CDR3 protein: CATAEAVNQPQHF. CDR3 DNA sequence: TGTGCCACAGCGGAAGCGGTTAATCAGCCCCAGCATTTT.

Comment on this clonotype: One junction end does not reproduce the germline sequence, and a read error may be involved. The rearrangement uses TRBV25-1 and TRBJ2-5; TRBD2 is a possible D gene (5 bases). Germline V gene lookup returns CDR1 MGHDK and CDR2 SYGVNS. The CDR3 extends over 15 amino acids. CDR3 DNA: TGTGCCGGCAGTGAATATGCGAGGGCTAGGGAGACCCAGTACTTC. Translated, it gives CAGSEYARARETQYF.

The CDR3 coding sequence is TGCAGTGCTAAAGGGGTGAACACTGAAGCTTTCTTT. It is translated as CSAKGVNTEAFF. The rearrangement links TRBV20-1 to TRBJ1-1; possible D gene TRBD1, 5 bases. Between the trimmed V and J ends, which lost 4 bases and 0 bases, there was a span of 6 bases. CDR1 and CDR2 (germline): DFQATT, SNEGSKA (reference sequence). The length of the CDR3 is 12 residues.